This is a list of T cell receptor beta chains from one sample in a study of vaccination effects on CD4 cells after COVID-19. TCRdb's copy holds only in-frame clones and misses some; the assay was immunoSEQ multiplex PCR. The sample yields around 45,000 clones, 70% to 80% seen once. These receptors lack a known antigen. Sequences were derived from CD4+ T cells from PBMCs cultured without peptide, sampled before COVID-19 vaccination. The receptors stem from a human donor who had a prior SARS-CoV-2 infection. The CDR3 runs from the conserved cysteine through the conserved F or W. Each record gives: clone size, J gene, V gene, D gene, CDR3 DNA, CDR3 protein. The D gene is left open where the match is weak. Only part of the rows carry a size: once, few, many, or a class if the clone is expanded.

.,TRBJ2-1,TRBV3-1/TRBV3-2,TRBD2,TGTGCCAGCAGCCAAGATATTTACGGGGGGGGCCAAAATGAGCAGTTCTTC,CASSQDIYGGGQNEQFF
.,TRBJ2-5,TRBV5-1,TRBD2,TGCGCCAGCAGCACCATAGCGGGGGGACTCGGGGAGACCCAGTACTTC,CASSTIAGGLGETQYF
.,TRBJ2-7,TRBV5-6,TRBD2,TGTGCCAGCAGCTTGGCAGCGGGAGGGCCCTACGAGCAGTACTTC,CASSLAAGGPYEQYF
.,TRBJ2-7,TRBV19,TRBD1,TGTGCCAGTAGTCTGAGACAGGGGCTTAAATCCTACGAGCAGTACTTC,CASSLRQGLKSYEQYF
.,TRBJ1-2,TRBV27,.,TGTGCCAGCAGTAGAGCAGGCAACTATGGCTACACCTTC,CASSRAGNYGYTF
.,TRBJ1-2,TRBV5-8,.,TGTGCCAGCAGCAGCCTTTGGGGGCACTATGGCTACACCTTC,CASSSLWGHYGYTF
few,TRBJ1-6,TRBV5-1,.,TGCGCCAGCAGCTTCACGGGGGATGTGCCCCTCCACTTT,CASSFTGDVPLHF
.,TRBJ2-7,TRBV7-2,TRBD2,TGTGCCAGCGCCTCATCCCGGGGGGGTACCTACGAGCAGTACTTC,CASASSRGGTYEQYF
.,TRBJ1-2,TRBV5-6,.,TGTGCCAGCAGCTCACCCCGGGTCTTGGACTATGGCTACACCTTC,CASSSPRVLDYGYTF
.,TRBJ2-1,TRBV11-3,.,TGTGCCAGCAGCTTAGGCGATTCCTACAATGAGCAGTTCTTC,CASSLGDSYNEQFF
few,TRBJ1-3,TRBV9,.,TGTGCCAGCAGCGGAAGGGTGACACCGTTCTCTGGAAACACCATATATTTT,CASSGRVTPFSGNTIYF
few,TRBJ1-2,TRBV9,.,TGTGCCAGCAGCCGAACAGAGACCTATGGCTACACCTTC,CASSRTETYGYTF
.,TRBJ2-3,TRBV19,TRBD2,TGTGCCAGTAGGGGGGGACTAGCGGTAACAGATACGCAGTATTTT,CASRGGLAVTDTQYF
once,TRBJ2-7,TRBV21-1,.,TGTGCCAGCAGCAAGATGACAGCCTCCTACGAGCAGTACTTC,CASSKMTASYEQYF